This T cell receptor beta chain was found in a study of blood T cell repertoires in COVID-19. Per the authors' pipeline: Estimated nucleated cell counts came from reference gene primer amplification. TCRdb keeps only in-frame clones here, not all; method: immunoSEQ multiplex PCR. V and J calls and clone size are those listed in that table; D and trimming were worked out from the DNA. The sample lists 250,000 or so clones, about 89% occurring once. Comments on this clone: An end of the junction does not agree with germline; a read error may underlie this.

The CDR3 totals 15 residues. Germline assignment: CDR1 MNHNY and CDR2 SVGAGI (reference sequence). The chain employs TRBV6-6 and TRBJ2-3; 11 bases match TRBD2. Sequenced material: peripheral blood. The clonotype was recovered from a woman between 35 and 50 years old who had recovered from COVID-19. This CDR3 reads CASLTGTGLAGGYVF. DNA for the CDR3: TGTGCCAGCCTCACCGGGACAGGGTTAGCGGGGGGGTATGTTTTT.